Given below is one T cell receptor (beta chain) in context. Antigen: not known. Germline trimming cut 2 bases from V and 5 bases from J; bases unmatched to any gene: 6. The CDR3 loop spans 15 amino acids. CDR1 and CDR2 from the germline V gene are SGHTA and FQGNSA. PCR was performed using 60 Vbeta and 13 Jbeta primers. TCRdb's copy holds only in-frame clones and misses some; the assay was immunoSEQ multiplex PCR. This sample has over 150,000 clones, with 77% found just once. This sample stems from a study of cytomegalovirus exposure and HLA in healthy donors. Study-wide points: Most likely, a cluster of highly shared sequence variants arose as a sequencing artifact. A later analysis reported that several of the most significant clusters appeared to be linked to common viral pathogens, among them Epstein-Barr virus.

Sequencing was performed on PBMCs. The chain recombines TRBV7-2 with TRBJ2-3; 8 bases match TRBD2. The receptor was isolated from a woman in her thirties in good health and CMV-seropositive. CDR3 sequence (DNA): TGTGCCAGCAGCTTAAAAGCGGGAGTTCAAGATACGCAGTATTTT. Protein product: CASSLKAGVQDTQYF.